This TCR beta chain was documented in a study of early T cells in non-severe SARS-CoV-2 infection. J gave up 0 bases and V 5 bases, and 6 bases lay outside the gene matches. This CDR3 comprises 15 residues. Germline-derived CDR1 and CDR2 are MGHRA and YSYEKL. Unique molecular identifiers were affixed to single, distinct cDNA molecules. TCRdb independently ran MiXCR on the 5' RACE reads; one entry per CDR3 protein. The repertoire consists of fewer than 100,000 distinct CDR3 sequences, with about a sixth occurring once and the leading ten covering approximately 2.9%. This sequence originates from an adult who was a healthcare worker with PCR-confirmed SARS-CoV-2 infection or an uninfected control (not recorded which). The genes are TRBV4-1 and TRBJ1-1; 7 positions match TRBD1. Sequences were obtained from whole blood. The DNA of the CDR3 is TGCGCCAGCAGCTTCACAGGGGCCCTGAACACTGAAGCTTTCTTT. Translating gives CASSFTGALNTEAFF.